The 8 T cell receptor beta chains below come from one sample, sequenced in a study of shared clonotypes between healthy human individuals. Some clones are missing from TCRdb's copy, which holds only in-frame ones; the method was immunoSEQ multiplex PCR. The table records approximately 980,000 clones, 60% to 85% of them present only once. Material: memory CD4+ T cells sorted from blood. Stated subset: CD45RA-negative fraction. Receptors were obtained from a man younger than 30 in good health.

The CDR3 sequence is CASSTPDRFQETQYF. The CDR3 DNA reads TGTGCCAGCAGTACCCCGGACAGATTCCAAGAGACCCAGTACTTC. This chain joins TRBV28 and TRBJ2-5; possibly TRBD1 for D (6 bases). V was trimmed by 5 bases and J by 1 base, leaving 14 bases between them. This CDR3 comprises 15 residues. Germline assignment: CDR1 MDHEN and CDR2 SYDVKM.

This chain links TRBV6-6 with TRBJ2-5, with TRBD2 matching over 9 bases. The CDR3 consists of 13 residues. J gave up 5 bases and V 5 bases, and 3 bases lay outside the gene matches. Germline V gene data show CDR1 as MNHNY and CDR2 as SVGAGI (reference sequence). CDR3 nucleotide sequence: TGTGCCAGCAGTCGGACTAGCGTTGAGACCCAGTACTTC. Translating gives CASSRTSVETQYF.

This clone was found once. DNA for the CDR3: TGTGCCAGCAGCGCCCTAGGGGGTGTTAATGAAAAACTGTTTTTT. As protein: CASSALGGVNEKLFF. This chain uses TRBV7-9 with TRBJ1-4; tentative D call: TRBD1 (6 bases). Germline CDR1 is SEHNR and CDR2 is FQNEAQ (reference sequence). The ends were cut back, 5 bases at V and 4 bases at J, with 14 bases in the middle. CDR3 size: 15 residues.

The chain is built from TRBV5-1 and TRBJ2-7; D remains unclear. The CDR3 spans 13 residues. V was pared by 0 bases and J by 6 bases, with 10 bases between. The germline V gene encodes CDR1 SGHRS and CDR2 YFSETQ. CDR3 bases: TGCGCCAGCAGCTTGGGTCCCGCACGCGAGCAGTACTTC. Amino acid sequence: CASSLGPAREQYF.

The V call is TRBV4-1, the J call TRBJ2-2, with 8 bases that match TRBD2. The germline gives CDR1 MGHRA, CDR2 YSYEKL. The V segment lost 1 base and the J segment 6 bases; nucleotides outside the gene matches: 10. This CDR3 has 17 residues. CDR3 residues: CASSQVPAGAFAGELFF. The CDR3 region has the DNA TGCGCCAGCAGCCAAGTACCAGCGGGAGCTTTTGCCGGGGAGCTGTTTTTT.

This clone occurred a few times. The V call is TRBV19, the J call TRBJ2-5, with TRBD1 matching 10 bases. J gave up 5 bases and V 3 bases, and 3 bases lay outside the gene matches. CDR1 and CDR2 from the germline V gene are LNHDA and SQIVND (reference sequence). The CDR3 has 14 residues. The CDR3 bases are TGTGCCAGTAGTATCGGGACAGGGGACGAGACCCAGTACTTC. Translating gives CASSIGTGDETQYF.

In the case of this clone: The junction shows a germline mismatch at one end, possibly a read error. The CDR3 nucleotides are TGCAATGCTAGGTTGTGGCCGACCCAGCATTTT. It codes for CNARLWPTQHF. The V call is TRBV20-1, the J call TRBJ1-5, with no clear D. The germline V gene encodes CDR1 DFQATT and CDR2 SNEGSKA (reference sequence). This CDR3 is built from 11 residues.

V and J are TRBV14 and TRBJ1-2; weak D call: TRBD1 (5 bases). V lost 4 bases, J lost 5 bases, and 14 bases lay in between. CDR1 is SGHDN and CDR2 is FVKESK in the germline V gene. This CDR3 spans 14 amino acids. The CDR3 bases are TGTGCCAGCAGCCCCGGGACCTTAGGTTATGGCTACACCTTC. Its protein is CASSPGTLGYGYTF.